This T cell receptor beta chain was documented in a study of blood T cells in healthy people across ages. Next came a second PCR, run for about 7 to 12 cycles, which used a sample-barcoded 5' primer along with a J-beta primer mix. Each CDR3 protein is one row after TCRdb ran MiXCR on the 5' RACE reads. Altogether about 1.5 million distinct CDR3 sequences are present, approximately 43% being singletons, with the ten largest covering around 4%. Concerning this clonotype itself: The antigen is not known. A single base separates this from a much larger clone, so it may be a read error.

Germline lookup yields CDR1 LGHNA and CDR2 YSLEER. This CDR3 has 16 amino acids. Study-level results: Lack of knowledge of donor CMV status possibly confounded expanded clonotype changes. Diversity estimates drawn from one million T cells were deemed underestimates.

Sequencing used blood. The chain links TRBV4-3 to TRBJ2-1; 11 bases line up with TRBD1. This clonotype was sampled from a woman between 18 and 29 years old in good health. CDR3 nucleotide sequence: TGCGTCAGCACGGCCGGGACAGGGGGCTCCTACAATGAGCAGTTCTTC. Its protein is CVSTAGTGGSYNEQFF.